One sample yielded the 10 T cell receptor beta chains listed below, sequenced in a study of regulatory T cells in long-lasting Graves disease. Arm-PCR of CDR3 regions and iRepertoire HTBI primers were used to build TCR beta libraries. TCRdb passed the multiplex PCR reads through MiXCR, listing each CDR3 protein once. The data contain under 300,000 distinct CDR3 sequences, about 16% of them seen just once; the ten biggest clones take up about 20%. Noted time point: newly diagnosed GD, antithyroid drugs for less than 3 months. Generation of the TCR library employed RNA extracted from PBMCs. The specimen was peripheral blood mononuclear cells (PBMCs), collected at new diagnosis, from a patient treated with antithyroid drugs. The receptors come from a female donor with Graves disease.

This clonotype was detected ten times or more. CDR3 in amino acids: CASTTGTHNEQFF. In nucleotides, the CDR3 is TGTGCCAGTACCACTGGGACCCACAATGAGCAGTTCTTC. The chain is built from TRBV19 and TRBJ2-1; D assignment may be TRBD1 or TRBD2 (5 bases each). CDR3 length: 13 amino acids. Looked up from germline, CDR1 is LNHDA and CDR2 is SQIVND (reference sequence). The V end was cut by 7 bases, the J end by 5 bases, with 12 bases between.

This clonotype was recorded at least ten times. A read error may account for a junction end that differs from germline. The chain is built from TRBV10-2 and TRBJ2-7, with 11 bases matching TRBD1. Germline values: CDR1 WSHSY, CDR2 SAAADI. CDR3 size: 13 residues. The CDR3 DNA follows: TGTGCCAGCAGTGGGACAGGGGGCTACGAGCAGTACTTC. This codes for CASSGTGGYEQYF.

This clonotype was counted at least ten times. This chain links TRBV7-8 with TRBJ2-1; D gene unclear. V was trimmed by 1 base and J by 1 base, leaving 11 bases between them. Germline lookup yields CDR1 SGHVS and CDR2 FQNEAQ. CDR3 length equals 16 residues. CDR3 DNA: TGTGCCAGCAGCTTAGATGGGCGTAAGTCCTACAATGAGCAGTTCTTC. As protein: CASSLDGRKSYNEQFF.

J is TRBJ2-7 and V is TRBV5-8, with 12 bases fitting TRBD1. V was clipped by 0 bases and J by 10 bases; unmatched bases: 8. The CDR3 is made up of 15 amino acids. CDR1 is SGHTS and CDR2 is YDEGEE in the germline V gene. The CDR3 bases are TGTGCCAGCAGCTTGGCCGGGACAGGGGGCGCGTATCAGTACTTC. Protein sequence: CASSLAGTGGAYQYF.

This chain uses TRBV6-1 with TRBJ2-1; tentative D call: TRBD1 (6 bases). The V and J ends lost 3 bases and 7 bases respectively, with 13 bases between them. CDR1 is MNHNS and CDR2 is SASEGT in the germline V gene. CDR3 length equals 14 residues. The CDR3 bases are TGTGCCAGCAGTGATTTAGTGAGGGGGAATGAGCAGTTCTTC. Translated, it gives CASSDLVRGNEQFF.

The chain links TRBV7-2 to TRBJ2-1; the match to TRBD2 covers 7 bases. CDR1 and CDR2 from the germline V gene are SGHTA and FQGNSA. V shed 6 bases, J shed 6 bases, and the junction held 11 bases outside the gene matches. The CDR3 has 15 residues. The CDR3 DNA sequence: TGTGCCAGCAGGGGACCGGGACTAAGTGTCAATGAGCAGTTCTTC. Translating it yields CASRGPGLSVNEQFF.

This clonotype came up many times. This chain uses TRBV25-1 with TRBJ2-5; TRBD2 matches 14 bases. The CDR3 has 17 amino acids. The V gene end was trimmed by 3 bases and the J gene end by 1 base; junction bases not matched to a gene: 4. Germline CDR1 and CDR2: MGHDK and SYGVNS. The CDR3 DNA is TGTGCCAGCAGTGACTGGACTAGCGGGAGGTTCCAAGAGACCCAGTACTTC. This sequence encodes CASSDWTSGRFQETQYF.

Worth noting for this clonotype: Just one base apart from a much larger clone, this may be a read error. The chain has TRBV3-1 and TRBJ2-7; D call uncertain. The CDR3 covers 13 residues. The germline V gene has CDR1 LGHDT and CDR2 YNNKEL (reference sequence). As DNA, the CDR3 is TGTTCCAGCAGCCAAGGTCTGGGGTACGAGCAGTACTTC. Protein: CSSSQGLGYEQYF.

Comments on this clonotype: One junction end disagrees with the germline gene, perhaps due to a read error. This chain connects TRBV7-7 to TRBJ2-3; 13 bases match TRBD2. The CDR3 is 16 amino acids. CDR1 is SSHAT and CDR2 is FNYEAQ in the germline V gene (reference sequence). The CDR3 reads CASSASLAGGTDTQYF. CDR3 in DNA: TGTGCTAGCAGCGCCTCACTAGCGGGAGGGACAGATACGCAGTATTTT.

The chain links TRBV28 to TRBJ2-7; TRBD2 matches at 8 bases. Unmatched junction bases numbered 8, after V lost 6 bases and J lost 7 bases. CDR3 length: 13 amino acids. Germline loops: CDR1 MDHEN, CDR2 SYDVKM. The CDR3 nucleotides are TGTGCCAGCAGGTTTGGAAAGCGGGGGGAGCAGTACTTC. It specifies CASRFGKRGEQYF. Drawing the rest from reference TRBV28 and TRBJ2-7, the complete variable domain is DVKVTQSSRYLVKRTGEKVFLECVQDMDHENMFWYRQDPGLGLRLIYFSYDVKMKEKGDIPEGYSVSREKKERFSLILESASTNQTSMYLCASRFGKRGEQYFGPGTRLTVT.